One sample yielded the 16 T cell receptor beta chains listed below, sequenced in a study of tissue T cells after allogeneic stem cell transplantation. The time point: mouse harvest day 14 after allogeneic transplant. Tail vein injection delivered 10^7 T-cell-depleted bone marrow cells and 10^6 splenic CD5+ T cells. Assay used: immunoSEQ multiplex PCR; TCRdb lists only in-frame clones, some missing. The sample gives approximately 4,000 clones, roughly half of which show up once; around a sixth is in the top ten. The sequencing input was lymph node tissue. All receptors come from a female BALB/c mouse given C57BL/6 T cells with graft-versus-host disease after an allogeneic hematopoietic cell transplant.

With regard to this clone: Any gene name here is a mouse gene name. The CDR3 is cut off 1 residue early in the read; its end comes from the germline J gene. The chain employs TRBV4 and TRBJ2-3; D might be TRBD2 (6 bases). Trimming took 4 bases from V and 2 from J, leaving 13 bases between them. This CDR3 has 15 amino acids. Germline V lookup: CDR1 LGHDT, CDR2 YNNKQL (reference sequence). The CDR3 reads CASSFAGAFAETLYF. Partial CDR3 DNA: TGTGCCAGCAGCTTCGCTGGGGCCTTTGCAGAAACGCTGTAT.

This clone was seen a few times. All gene names here are mouse names. The CDR3 end lies 1 residue beyond the end of the read and is filled in from the germline J gene. This rearrangement joins TRBV26 to TRBJ2-5; the match to TRBD2 covers 10 bases. CDR1 and CDR2 (germline): KGHPV, FQNQEV (reference sequence). The CDR3 totals 16 residues. Trimming at V came to 5 bases and at J to 0 bases, leaving 5 bases not matched to a gene. The CDR3 protein is CASSNRLGGNQDTQYF. CDR3 DNA, as far as it was read: TGTGCCAGCAGTAATCGACTGGGGGGTAACCAAGACACCCAGTAC.

Remarks on this clone: The germline and genes are mouse ones. The read finishes 1 residue shy of the CDR3 end, and the germline J gene is used to complete it. The chain uses TRBV26 and TRBJ2-3, with D perhaps TRBD1 (6 bases). The V and J ends lost 6 bases and 0 bases respectively, with 10 bases between them. The CDR3 has 14 residues. The V gene's germline CDR1 is KGHPV and CDR2 FQNQEV (reference sequence). CDR3 bases read: TGTGCCAGCAGGCGGACAGATAGTGCAGAAACGCTGTAT. This sequence encodes CASRRTDSAETLY. The entire CDR3 protein is CASRRTDSAETLYF.

This clone was observed a few times. All gene names here are mouse names. The read ends 1 residue before the CDR3 terminus; that terminus is restored from the germline J gene. This chain links TRBV26 with TRBJ2-7; no definite D call. The germline gives CDR1 KGHPV, CDR2 FQNQEV (reference sequence). V was trimmed by 2 bases and J by 0 bases, leaving 5 bases between them. The CDR3 loop spans 13 amino acids. The CDR3: CASSLRSSYEQYF. The sequenced CDR3 bases are TGTGCCAGCAGTCTGCGGAGCTCCTATGAACAGTAC.

This clone was seen a few times. These gene names are mouse names. The read ends 1 residue shy of where the CDR3 ends; the end is completed using the germline J gene. This sequence joins TRBV23 and TRBJ1-4. Germline V lookup: CDR1 KGHTA, CDR2 FQNQQP. This CDR3 spans 14 amino acids. The CDR3 sequence is CSSSQRVSNERLFF. The CDR3 bases that were read are TGCTCCAGCAGTCAACGGGTTTCCAACGAAAGATTATTT.

Of note for this clone: Gene names denote mouse genes. The read terminates 1 residue ahead of where the CDR3 ends, so the germline J gene completes it. The genes are TRBV1 and TRBJ1-6, with TRBD1 matching 7 bases. TRBJ1-6 is sorted into the ORF group, with uncertain function. Trimming at V came to 3 bases and at J to 3 bases, leaving 8 bases not matched to a gene. Germline assignment: CDR1 NSQYPW and CDR2 LRSPGD (reference sequence). The CDR3 has 17 residues. The CDR3 sequence: CTCSARDRGNYNSPLYF. The DNA read from the CDR3 is TGCACCTGCAGTGCCCGGGACAGAGGGAACTATAATTCGCCCCTCTAC.

This clone is categorized as large. Germline and genes here are mouse. The CDR3 goes on 1 residue after the read ends, and that part is filled in from the germline J gene. The chain joins TRBV3 to TRBJ2-4, with D maybe TRBD1 (6 bases). Germline V gives CDR1 SNHLY, CDR2 FYNGKV (reference sequence). The CDR3 length is 13 residues. Trimming cost V 7 bases and J 3 bases, with 11 bases left between them. The sequenced part of the CDR3 DNA is TGTGCCAGCACCTCGGACAGACAAAACACCTTGTAC. Translation gives CASTSDRQNTLY. The entire CDR3 sequence reads CASTSDRQNTLYF.

As concerns this clone: All gene names here are mouse names. The part of the CDR3 DNA that was read is TGTGCCAGCAGTGATCCTTCCAACGAAAGATTATTT. It specifies CASSDPSNERLF. The full CDR3 reads CASSDPSNERLFF. This rearrangement joins TRBV13-1 to TRBJ1-4; D gene uncertain. With the read ending 1 residue before the CDR3 end, the germline J gene is used to fill in that end. Per germline, CDR1 NSHNY and CDR2 SYGAGN. Trimming took 1 base from V and 1 from J, leaving 2 bases between them. The length of the CDR3 is 13 residues.

Worth noting for this clone: All gene names here are mouse names. The read falls 1 residue short of the CDR3 end, and the missing part is taken from the germline J gene. This chain joins TRBV26 and TRBJ2-5, with 7 bases that match TRBD1. The length of the CDR3 is 13 residues. CDR1 KGHPV and CDR2 FQNQEV come from the germline V gene (reference sequence). Trimming at V came to 5 bases and at J to 5 bases, leaving 4 bases not matched to a gene. Incomplete CDR3 DNA: TGTGCCAGCAGTTCCCACAGGGGAGACACCCAGTAC. This translates into CASSSHRGDTQY. The full CDR3 is CASSSHRGDTQYF. Looking up the rest from reference TRBV26 and TRBJ2-5 gives the full variable domain: NSKVIQTPRYLVKGQGQKAKMRCIPEKGHPVVFWYQQNKNNEFKFLINFQNQEVLQQIDMTEKRFSAECPSNSPCSLEIQSSEAGDSALYLCASSSHRGDTQYFGPGTRLLVL.

On this clone itself: Any gene name here is a mouse gene name. Sequencing ends 1 residue short of the CDR3 end; the germline J gene provides the rest. The rearrangement links TRBV3 to TRBJ2-4; D may be TRBD2 (6 bases). There are 15 residues in the CDR3. The germline V gene encodes CDR1 SNHLY and CDR2 FYNGKV (reference sequence). The V end lost 2 bases, the J end lost 0 bases, and 9 bases lay between the germline ends. CDR3 sequence: CASSLLGGSQNTLYF. The sequenced CDR3 bases are TGTGCCAGCAGCTTACTTGGGGGTAGTCAAAACACCTTGTAC.

With regard to this clone: Gene names and germline refer to mouse. The CDR3 DNA, read in part, is TGTGCCAGCAGCCAAGACTGGGGGGGCGATGCTGAGCAGTTC. Amino acids: CASSQDWGGDAEQF. The whole CDR3 reads CASSQDWGGDAEQFF. The chain employs TRBV5 and TRBJ2-1, with 10 bases lining up with TRBD2. The read ends 1 residue early relative to the CDR3; the germline J gene fills the gap. The CDR3 is 15 residues long. After removal of 0 bases from V and 5 bases from J, the junction contained 1 base not matched to a gene. Germline values: CDR1 LGHNA, CDR2 YNLKQL (reference sequence).

Comments on this clone: Gene and germline names: mouse. The CDR3 extends 1 residue past the end of the read, so its final part is completed from the germline J gene. The chain has TRBV13-3 and TRBJ2-7; D perhaps matches TRBD1 (6 bases). The germline V and J ends were trimmed by 4 bases and 1 base, with 9 bases remaining between them. This CDR3 contains 13 residues. The germline gives CDR1 NNHDY, CDR2 SYVADS. This chain's CDR3 is CASSPGQSYEQYF. The sequenced CDR3 bases are TGTGCCAGCAGTCCCGGACAGTCCTATGAACAGTAC.

This clone is a singleton in its sample. Gene names are mouse gene names. The read halts 1 residue ahead of the CDR3 end, with the missing end drawn from the germline J gene. The chain is built from TRBV23 and TRBJ2-2; the D call of TRBD2 is as the table states it, not checked on the DNA. This CDR3 has 15 amino acids. Per the germline V gene, CDR1 is KGHTA and CDR2 is FQNQQP. The CDR3 bases that were read are TGCTCCAGCAGTCAAGACTGGTCTCGCACCGGGCAGCTCTAC. Its translation is CSSSQDWSRTGQLY. From start to end, the CDR3 is CSSSQDWSRTGQLYF.

Comment on this clone: Each gene name is a mouse one. This CDR3 is CASSRDWGGSYEQYF. The DNA read from the CDR3 is TGTGCCAGCTCCCGGGACTGGGGGGGCTCCTATGAACAGTAC. The chain carries TRBV12-2 and TRBJ2-7, with 13 bases lining up with TRBD2. Read sequence stops 1 residue before the CDR3 end, and the germline J gene provides the missing end. The junction had 2 bases not matched to a gene; V was cut back by 4 bases and J by 0 bases. This CDR3 has 15 residues. Germline values: CDR1 SGHLS, CDR2 HYDKME.

About this clone itself: Genes and germline come from the mouse. The read halts 1 residue ahead of the CDR3 end, with the missing end drawn from the germline J gene. The chain carries TRBV3 and TRBJ2-4; 8 bases agree with TRBD2. V shed 4 bases, J shed 5 bases, and the junction held 2 bases outside the gene matches. The CDR3 contains 13 residues. CDR1 and CDR2 (germline): SNHLY, FYNGKV (reference sequence). CDR3 protein: CASSSGGANTLYF. CDR3 DNA, as far as it was read: TGTGCCAGCAGCTCCGGGGGGGCAAACACCTTGTAC.

As to this clone: Mouse gene names and germline throughout. CDR3 amino acids: CASSMTGKGSDYTF. Incomplete CDR3 DNA: TGTGCCAGCAGCATGACAGGGAAAGGCTCCGACTACACC. The chain uses TRBV3 and TRBJ1-2, with 7 bases fitting TRBD1. The CDR3 end lies 1 residue beyond the end of the read and is filled in from the germline J gene. CDR3 size: 14 residues. The germline V gene has CDR1 SNHLY and CDR2 FYNGKV (reference sequence). The J segment lost 4 bases and the V segment lost 5 bases, leaving 7 bases of the junction unmatched. The variable domain in full, completed from reference TRBV3 and TRBJ1-2, reads GPKVLQIPSHQIIDMGQMVTLNCDPVSNHLYFYWYKQILGQQMEFLVNFYNGKVMEKSKLFKDQFSVERPDGSYFTLKIQPTALEDSAVYFCASSMTGKGSDYTFGSGTRLLVI.